This T cell receptor (beta chain) originates from a study of blood T cell repertoires in COVID-19. Study in general: Samples came from the United States, Italy and Spain, spanning acute and convalescent COVID-19. PBMCs, B-cell-depleted T cells, or T cells provided the cDNA or gDNA that made up the material.

In the authors' methods: Amplified reference gene primers provided the basis for estimating nucleated cell counts. TCRdb's table, derived via immunoSEQ multiplex PCR, lists solely in-frame clones and lacks some. V and J calls and clone size follow that table, whereas D and trimming were derived from the DNA. Of approximately 240,000 clones listed, less than 85% are singletons. The receptor's source is a woman older than 75 with active or convalescent COVID-19. The specimen was peripheral blood.

The chain's CDR3 is CASRLLTGTGLYGYTF. In nucleotides, the CDR3 is TGTGCCAGCAGGCTTCTAACCGGGACAGGGCTCTATGGCTACACCTTC. V is TRBV2 and J is TRBJ1-2, with 9 bases fitting TRBD1. The CDR3 is 16 amino acids. V lost 6 bases, J lost 4 bases, and 12 bases stayed unmatched. Germline V gives CDR1 SNHLY, CDR2 FYNNEI.